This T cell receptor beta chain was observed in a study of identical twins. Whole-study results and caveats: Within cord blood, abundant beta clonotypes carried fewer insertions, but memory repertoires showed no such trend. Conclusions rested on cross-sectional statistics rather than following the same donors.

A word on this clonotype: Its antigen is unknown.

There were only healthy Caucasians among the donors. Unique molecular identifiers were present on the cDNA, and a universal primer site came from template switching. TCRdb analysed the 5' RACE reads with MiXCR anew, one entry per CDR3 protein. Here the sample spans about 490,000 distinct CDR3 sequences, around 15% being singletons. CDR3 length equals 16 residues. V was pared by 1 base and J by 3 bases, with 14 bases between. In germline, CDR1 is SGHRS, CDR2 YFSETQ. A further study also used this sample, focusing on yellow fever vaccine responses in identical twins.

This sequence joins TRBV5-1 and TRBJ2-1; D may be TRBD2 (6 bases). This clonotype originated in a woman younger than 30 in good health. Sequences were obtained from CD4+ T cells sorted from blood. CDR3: CASSLRGGGSYNEQFF. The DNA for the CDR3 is TGCGCCAGCAGCTTGCGAGGTGGGGGGAGCTACAATGAGCAGTTCTTC.